This TCR beta chain was retrieved from a study of blood T cell repertoires in COVID-19. V shed 0 bases and J shed 2 bases, with 10 bases lying between them. CDR3 length: 15 residues. CDR1 and CDR2 (germline): MNHEY, SVGEGT. The method was immunoSEQ multiplex PCR; TCRdb's version includes in-frame clones alone and lacks a portion of them. The sample has more than 200,000 clones, around 90% seen once; the top ten hold over 1.1%. This receptor was taken from an elderly man with acute or convalescent COVID-19. The chain uses TRBV6-2 or TRBV6-3 and TRBJ1-1, with D maybe TRBD1 (6 bases). Sequences were obtained from peripheral blood. CDR3 DNA: TGTGCCAGCAGTTACTCGGGGGCACTTAACACTGAAGCTTTCTTT. This sequence encodes CASSYSGALNTEAFF.